The clone carrying this T cell receptor beta chain was seen only once. This CDR3 comprises 12 residues. V dropped 5 bases and J dropped 10 bases, with 14 bases sitting between them. CDR1 and CDR2 from the germline V gene are SEHNR and FQNEAQ (reference sequence). Original handling: The authors estimated nucleated cell counts from reference gene primer amplification. The method was immunoSEQ multiplex PCR; TCRdb's version includes in-frame clones alone and lacks a portion of them. V, J and clone size are those of that table, while D and trimming were read from the DNA. This table has some 100,000 clones, roughly 86% appearing once. The record originates from a study of blood T cell repertoires in COVID-19. The wider study: Acute-phase and convalescent COVID-19 samples originated in the United States, Italy and Spain.

This clonotype originated in a woman in her fifties or sixties with acute or convalescent COVID-19. The material sequenced was peripheral blood. The chain uses TRBV7-9 and TRBJ1-2, with D hard to call. CDR3 in amino acids: CASSVDWMDYTF. In nucleotides, the CDR3 is TGTGCCAGCAGCGTGGACTGGATGGACTACACCTTC.